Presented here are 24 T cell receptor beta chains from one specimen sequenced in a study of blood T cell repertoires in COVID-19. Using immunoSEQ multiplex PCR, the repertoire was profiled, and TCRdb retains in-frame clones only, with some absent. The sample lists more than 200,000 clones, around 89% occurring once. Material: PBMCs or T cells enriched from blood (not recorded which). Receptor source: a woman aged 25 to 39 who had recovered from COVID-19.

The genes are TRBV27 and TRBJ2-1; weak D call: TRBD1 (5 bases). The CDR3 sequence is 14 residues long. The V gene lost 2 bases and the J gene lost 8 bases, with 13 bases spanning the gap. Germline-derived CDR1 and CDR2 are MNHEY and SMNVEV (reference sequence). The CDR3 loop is CASSLGLRGDEQFF. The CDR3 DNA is TGTGCCAGCAGTTTAGGCCTTAGGGGCGATGAGCAGTTCTTC.

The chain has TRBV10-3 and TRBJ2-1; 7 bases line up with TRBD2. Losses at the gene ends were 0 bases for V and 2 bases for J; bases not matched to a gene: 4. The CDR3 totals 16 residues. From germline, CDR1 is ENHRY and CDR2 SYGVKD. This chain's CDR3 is CAISESGGSAYNEQFF. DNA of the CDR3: TGTGCCATCAGTGAGTCAGGCGGGAGCGCCTACAATGAGCAGTTCTTC.

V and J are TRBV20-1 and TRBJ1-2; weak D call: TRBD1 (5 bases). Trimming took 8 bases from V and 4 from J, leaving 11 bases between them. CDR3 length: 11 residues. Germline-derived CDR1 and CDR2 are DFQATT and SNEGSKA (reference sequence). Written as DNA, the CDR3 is TGCAGTAGGGGCGCTGGCTATGGCTACACCTTC. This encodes CSRGAGYGYTF.

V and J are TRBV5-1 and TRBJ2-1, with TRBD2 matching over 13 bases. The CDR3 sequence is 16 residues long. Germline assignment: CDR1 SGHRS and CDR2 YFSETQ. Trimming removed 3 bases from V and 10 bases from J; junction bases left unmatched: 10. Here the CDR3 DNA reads TGCGCCAGCAGCTGGAGGGGGACTAGCGGGACCGGGGAGCAGTTCTTC. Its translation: CASSWRGTSGTGEQFF.

CDR3 sequence: CASSLESPPTLNTEAFF. CDR3 bases: TGTGCCAGCAGTTTGGAGTCCCCCCCAACCCTCAACACTGAAGCTTTCTTT. The rearrangement links TRBV27 to TRBJ1-1; no firm D call. Germline assignment: CDR1 MNHEY and CDR2 SMNVEV (reference sequence). Between the trimmed V and J ends, which lost 3 bases and 2 bases, there was a span of 19 bases. This CDR3 has 17 amino acids.

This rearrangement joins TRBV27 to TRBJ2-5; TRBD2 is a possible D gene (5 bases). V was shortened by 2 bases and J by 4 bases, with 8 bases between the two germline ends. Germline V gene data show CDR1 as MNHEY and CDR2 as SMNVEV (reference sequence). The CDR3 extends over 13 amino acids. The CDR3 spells CASSLQDSETQYF. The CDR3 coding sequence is TGTGCCAGCAGTTTACAGGACTCAGAGACCCAGTACTTC.

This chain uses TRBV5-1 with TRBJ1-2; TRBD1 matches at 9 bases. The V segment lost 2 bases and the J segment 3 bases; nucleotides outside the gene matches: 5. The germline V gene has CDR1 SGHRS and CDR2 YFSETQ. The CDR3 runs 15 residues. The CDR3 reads CASSFLQGADYGYTF. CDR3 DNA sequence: TGCGCCAGCAGCTTCTTACAGGGGGCCGACTATGGCTACACCTTC.

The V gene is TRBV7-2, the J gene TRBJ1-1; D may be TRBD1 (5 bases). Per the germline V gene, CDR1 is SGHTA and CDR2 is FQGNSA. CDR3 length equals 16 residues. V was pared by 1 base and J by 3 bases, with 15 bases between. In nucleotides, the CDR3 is TGTGCCAGCAGCTTAGGTGCTTGGGGGGTGCACACTGAAGCTTTCTTT. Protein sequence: CASSLGAWGVHTEAFF.

The CDR3 DNA reads TGTGCCAGCAGCTTAGAAAGGGGCTCCTACGAGCAGTACTTC. Its translation: CASSLERGSYEQYF. The chain joins TRBV7-2 to TRBJ2-7; TRBD1 is a possible D gene (5 bases). The CDR3 covers 14 residues. V lost 1 base and J lost 0, with 7 bases in between. Germline CDR1 and CDR2: SGHTA and FQGNSA.

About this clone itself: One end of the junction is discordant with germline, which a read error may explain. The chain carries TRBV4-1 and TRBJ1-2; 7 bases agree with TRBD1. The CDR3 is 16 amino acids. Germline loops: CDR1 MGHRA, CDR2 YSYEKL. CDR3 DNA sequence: TGCGCCAGCAGCCAGGTATTAGGGGGCAGAGAATATGGGTACACCTTC. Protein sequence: CASSQVLGGREYGYTF.

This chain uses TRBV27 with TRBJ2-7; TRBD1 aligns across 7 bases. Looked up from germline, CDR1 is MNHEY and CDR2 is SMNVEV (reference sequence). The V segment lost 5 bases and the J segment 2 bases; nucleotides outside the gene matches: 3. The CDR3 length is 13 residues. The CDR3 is CASSRTGPYEQYF. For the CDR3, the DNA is TGTGCCAGCAGTCGGACAGGACCCTACGAGCAGTACTTC.

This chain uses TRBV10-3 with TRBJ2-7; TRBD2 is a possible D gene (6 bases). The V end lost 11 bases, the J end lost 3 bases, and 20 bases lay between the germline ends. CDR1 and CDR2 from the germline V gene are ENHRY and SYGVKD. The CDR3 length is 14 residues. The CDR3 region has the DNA TGTGCCGCAACCCCCGGGACTCCTTTCTACGAGCAGTACTTC. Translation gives CAATPGTPFYEQYF.

The CDR3 DNA follows: TGTGCCAGCAGCTTAGCGTACCAGGGGCGCCCCTATGGCTACACCTTC. Protein: CASSLAYQGRPYGYTF. The chain joins TRBV7-8 to TRBJ1-2; possibly TRBD1 for D (6 bases). CDR1 and CDR2 (germline): SGHVS, FQNEAQ. The V gene lost 0 bases and the J gene lost 4 bases, with 15 bases spanning the gap. The CDR3 totals 16 residues. Based on the CDR3 plus reference TRBV7-8 and TRBJ1-2, the full variable domain is GAGVSQSPRYKVAKRGQDVALRCDPISGHVSLFWYQQALGQGPEFLTYFQNEAQLDKSGLPSDRFFAERPEGSVSTLKIQRTQQEDSAVYLCASSLAYQGRPYGYTFGSGTRLTVV.

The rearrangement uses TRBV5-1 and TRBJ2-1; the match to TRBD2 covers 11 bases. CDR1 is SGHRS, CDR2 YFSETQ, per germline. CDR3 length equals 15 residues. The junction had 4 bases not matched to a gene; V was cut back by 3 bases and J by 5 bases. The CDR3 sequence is CASSSGLAEDNEQFF. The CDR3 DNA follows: TGCGCCAGCAGCTCGGGACTAGCGGAAGACAATGAGCAGTTCTTC.

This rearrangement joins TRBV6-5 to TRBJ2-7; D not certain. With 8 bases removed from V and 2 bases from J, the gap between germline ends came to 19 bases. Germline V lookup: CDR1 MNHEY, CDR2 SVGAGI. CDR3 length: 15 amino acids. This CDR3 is CASGPPTSFAYEQYF. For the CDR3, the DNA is TGTGCCAGCGGCCCCCCCACGTCCTTCGCCTACGAGCAGTACTTC.

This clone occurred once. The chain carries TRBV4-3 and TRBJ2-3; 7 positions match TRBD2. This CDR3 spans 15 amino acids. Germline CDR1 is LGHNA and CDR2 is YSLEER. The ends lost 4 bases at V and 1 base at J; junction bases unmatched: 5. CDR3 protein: CASSLGGGGTDTQYF. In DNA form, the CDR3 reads TGCGCCAGCAGCCTGGGGGGAGGGGGCACAGATACGCAGTATTTT.

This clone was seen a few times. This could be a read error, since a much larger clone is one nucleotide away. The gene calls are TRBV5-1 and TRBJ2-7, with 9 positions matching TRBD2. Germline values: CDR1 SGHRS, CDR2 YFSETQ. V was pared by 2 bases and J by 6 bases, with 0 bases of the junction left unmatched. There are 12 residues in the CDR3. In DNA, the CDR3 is TGCGCCAGCAGCTTTAGCGGGAGCGAGCAGTACTTC. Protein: CASSFSGSEQYF.

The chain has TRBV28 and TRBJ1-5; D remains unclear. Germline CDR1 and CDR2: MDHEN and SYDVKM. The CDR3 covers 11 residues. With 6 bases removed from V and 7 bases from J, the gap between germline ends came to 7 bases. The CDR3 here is CASSLSQPQHF. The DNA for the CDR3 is TGTGCCAGCAGCCTAAGCCAGCCCCAGCATTTT.

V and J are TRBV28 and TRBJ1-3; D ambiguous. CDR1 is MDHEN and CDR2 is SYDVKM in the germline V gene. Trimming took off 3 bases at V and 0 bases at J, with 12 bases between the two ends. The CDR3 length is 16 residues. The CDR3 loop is CASSFRPDFSGNTIYF. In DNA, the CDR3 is TGTGCCAGCAGTTTTCGGCCGGACTTCTCTGGAAACACCATATATTTT.

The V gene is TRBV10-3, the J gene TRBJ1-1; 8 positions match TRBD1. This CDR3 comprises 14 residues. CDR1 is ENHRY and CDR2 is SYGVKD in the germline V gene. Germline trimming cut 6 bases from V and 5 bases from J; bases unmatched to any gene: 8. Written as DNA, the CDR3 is TGTGCCATCAGCGGAACGGACAGGGATACTGAAGCTTTCTTT. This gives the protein CAISGTDRDTEAFF.

CDR3: CASSPGQGNHAINTQYF. Here the CDR3 DNA reads TGTGCCAGCTCACCAGGGCAGGGAAATCACGCGATTAATACGCAGTATTTT. This chain uses TRBV18 with TRBJ2-3, with D possibly being TRBD1 (5 bases). V lost 2 bases, J lost 7 bases, and 22 bases lay in between. Germline loops: CDR1 KGHSH, CDR2 LQKENI. This CDR3 is built from 17 residues.

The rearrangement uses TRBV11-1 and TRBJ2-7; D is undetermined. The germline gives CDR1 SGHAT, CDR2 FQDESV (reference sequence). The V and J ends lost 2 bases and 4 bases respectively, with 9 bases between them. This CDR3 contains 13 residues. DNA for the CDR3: TGTGCCAGCAGCTTATCTATTTTGTACGAGCAGTACTTC. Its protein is CASSLSILYEQYF.

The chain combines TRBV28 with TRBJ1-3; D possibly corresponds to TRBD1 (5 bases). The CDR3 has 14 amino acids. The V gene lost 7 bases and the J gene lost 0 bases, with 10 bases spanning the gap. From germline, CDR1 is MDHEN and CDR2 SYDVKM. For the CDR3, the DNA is TGTGCCAGCACCCCAGGGAACTCTGGAAACACCATATATTTT. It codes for CASTPGNSGNTIYF.

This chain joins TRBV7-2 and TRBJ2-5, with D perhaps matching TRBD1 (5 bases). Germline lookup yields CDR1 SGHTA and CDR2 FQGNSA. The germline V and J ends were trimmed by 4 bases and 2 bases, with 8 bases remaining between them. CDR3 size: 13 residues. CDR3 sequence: CASSSDSQETQYF. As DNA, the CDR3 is TGTGCCAGCAGCTCAGACAGTCAAGAGACCCAGTACTTC. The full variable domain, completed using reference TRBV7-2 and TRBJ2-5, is GAGVSQSPSNKVTEKGKDVELRCDPISGHTALYWYRQSLGQGLEFLIYFQGNSAPDKSGLPSDRFSAERTGGSVSTLTIQRTQQEDSAVYLCASSSDSQETQYFGPGTRLLVL.